A selection of T cell receptor beta chains follows, all from one sample in a study of T-cell reconstitution after alpha-beta-depleted transplantation in children. MiXCR was run by TCRdb on the PCR reads, yielding one entry per CDR3 protein. Of hundreds of thousands of distinct CDR3 sequences in the sample, over 7% were seen once. Material: peripheral blood, obtained 360 days after TCRalphabeta/CD19-depleted stem cell transplant. The receptor set was obtained from a female patient aged 2 to 10 who had a stem cell transplant for Fanconi anemia, so the T cells may come from the graft donor. CDR3s leave out the opening cysteine and the closing phenylalanine or tryptophan. Some rows mark clone size as missing; the rest say once, few, many or name a class of expanded clone.

V gene	J gene	clone size	CDR3 protein
TRBV14	TRBJ2-7	many	ASSQFAGQGDYEQY
TRBV3-1	TRBJ2-2	many	ASSQIYTGELF
TRBV7-6	TRBJ2-2	few	ASSLGEGGGAGNTGELF
TRBV9	TRBJ2-3	many	ASSRQDADTQY
TRBV10-3	TRBJ2-3	.	AISPFGEVFRVTDTQY
TRBV12-3/TRBV12-4	TRBJ1-1	many	ASSLQGAYNTEAF
TRBV2	TRBJ1-2	many	ASRGPRQGAPGNYGYT
TRBV7-9	TRBJ1-4	few	ASSRAGYEKLF
TRBV3-1	TRBJ2-7	few	ASSQEPGGSYEQY
TRBV20-1	TRBJ1-1	.	SARDSGTGAGWTEAF
TRBV2	TRBJ1-5	many	ASREQGNSNQPQH
TRBV6-2/TRBV6-3	TRBJ2-1	.	ASSYLGRNNEQF
TRBV5-1	TRBJ1-2	few	ASSKDKYYGYT
TRBV25-1	TRBJ2-7	few	ASSDHGQGAANEQY
TRBV20-1	TRBJ2-1	many	SASWWSSYNEQF
TRBV27	TRBJ1-1	few	ASIDPGLNTEAF
TRBV20-1	TRBJ1-2	few	SAGRAYGYT
TRBV24-1	TRBJ2-3	few	ATGGGPSVGGITDTQY
TRBV9	TRBJ1-6	many	ASSGGTGNSPLH
TRBV19	TRBJ2-1	few	ASSSTGVTSYNEQF
TRBV7-2	TRBJ1-2	.	ASSLRADGFWGYT
TRBV7-6	TRBJ2-6	.	ASSLVDGSGANVLT
TRBV6-1	TRBJ1-2	.	ASSLIRGFGYT
TRBV6-2/TRBV6-3	TRBJ1-5	.	ASTPRQGSTQPQH
TRBV6-2/TRBV6-3	TRBJ1-1	.	ASSYGHATAEAF
TRBV2	TRBJ2-5	many	ASKVGGVTQY
TRBV10-3	TRBJ2-6	many	AISESAPGDAGANVLT
TRBV5-1	TRBJ2-7	many	ASSQDRNEQY
TRBV5-1	TRBJ2-3	many	ASSLVVSDTQY
TRBV28	TRBJ1-2	.	ASSSPGTGNPYGYT
TRBV29-1	TRBJ1-4	.	SGRDRDEKLF
TRBV7-2	TRBJ1-3	.	ASSSGALSGNTIY
TRBV6-5	TRBJ1-1	many	ASSLAGTTMNTEAF
TRBV12-3/TRBV12-4	TRBJ1-1	many	ASRYTTGDTEAF
TRBV4-2	TRBJ1-1	many	ASSQTAVNTEAF
TRBV6-1	.	.	ASSASRGDPQH